This entry lists 32 T cell receptor beta chains sequenced from one sample in a study of T cells in Graves' hyperthyroidism and ophthalmopathy. Authors of the study amplified TCR beta CDR3 regions from RNA transcripts. Initially, a first-round RT-PCR of the TCR CDR3 employed the HTBI primer set. TCRdb re-called the multiplex PCR reads with MiXCR, one entry per CDR3 protein. The data contain hundreds of thousands of distinct CDR3 sequences, about two fifths of them singletons. The sample comprised blood. These receptors were obtained from a man aged 18 to 29 with Graves' hyperthyroidism.

This clonotype was counted a few times. The chain carries TRBV13 and TRBJ1-2; 11 positions match TRBD1. The V segment lost 5 bases and the J segment 5 bases; nucleotides outside the gene matches: 7. The CDR3 spans 15 residues. The germline gives CDR1 PRHDT, CDR2 FYEKMQ (reference sequence). CDR3 sequence reads: CASSQRTGGEYGYTF. CDR3 DNA: TGTGCCAGCAGCCAACGGACAGGGGGCGAATATGGCTACACCTTC.

This clonotype was detected a few times. The chain has TRBV4-1 and TRBJ2-5, with a weak D call TRBD1 (5 bases). Looked up from germline, CDR1 is MGHRA and CDR2 is YSYEKL. The CDR3 length is 16 residues. The V gene lost 0 bases and the J gene lost 0 bases, with 11 bases spanning the gap. In nucleotides, the CDR3 is TGCGCCAGCAGCCAAGATCAGGGCAGGTACCAAGAGACCCAGTACTTC. Amino acid sequence: CASSQDQGRYQETQYF.

The genes are TRBV9 and TRBJ2-7; D might be TRBD1 (5 bases). Germline CDR1 reads SGDLS; CDR2 reads YYNGEE. The CDR3 has 14 residues. The germline V and J ends were trimmed by 5 bases and 3 bases, with 15 bases remaining between them. The CDR3, as DNA: TGTGCCAGCAGTTATTCAGGGTTTGGCTACGAGCAGTACTTC. Protein sequence: CASSYSGFGYEQYF.

This clonotype was counted only a few times. J is TRBJ1-4 and V is TRBV5-5, with 9 bases that match TRBD1. The CDR3 is made up of 16 amino acids. V lost 1 base and J lost 7; bases outside the gene matches: 8. The germline gives CDR1 SGHKS, CDR2 YYEKEE (reference sequence). DNA of the CDR3: TGTGCCAGCAGCTTGTGGGACAGGGCGAAAAGTGAAAAACTGTTTTTT. Encoded protein: CASSLWDRAKSEKLFF.

This chain links TRBV10-3 with TRBJ2-5, with D perhaps TRBD1 (6 bases). The germline V gene has CDR1 ENHRY and CDR2 SYGVKD. This CDR3 has 13 residues. The chain's CDR3 is CARQWAGEETQYF. CDR3 nucleotide sequence: TGTGCTAGGCAGTGGGCAGGGGAAGAGACCCAGTACTTC.

V gene TRBV2 combines with J gene TRBJ1-2, with a weak D call TRBD1 (5 bases). Trimming shortened V by 5 bases and J by 6 bases, and 13 bases separated the two germline ends. The CDR3 sequence is 13 residues long. Germline values: CDR1 SNHLY, CDR2 FYNNEI. The chain's CDR3 is CASSLLGRDGYTF. Written as DNA, the CDR3 is TGTGCCAGCAGTTTACTGGGGCGCGATGGCTACACCTTC.

This clonotype occurred many times. The chain uses TRBV12-3 or TRBV12-4 and TRBJ2-6; D is perhaps TRBD1 (5 bases). Trimming pared 4 bases from V and 0 bases from J, leaving 7 bases between. The CDR3 totals 15 residues. CDR3 in amino acids: CASSYDSSGANVLTF. The CDR3 DNA reads as TGTGCCAGCAGTTACGACAGCTCTGGGGCCAACGTCCTGACTTTC.

This clonotype was observed a few times. The CDR3 region is CASSLMGGTVGAGAFF. CDR3 nucleotide sequence: TGTGCCAGCAGCTTAATGGGGGGGACTGTGGGTGCCGGAGCTTTCTTT. The rearrangement links TRBV7-9 to TRBJ1-1; possible D gene TRBD1, 5 bases. The CDR3 sequence is 16 residues long. V gave up 2 bases and J gave up 10 bases, with 23 bases separating them. The V gene's germline CDR1 is SEHNR and CDR2 FQNEAQ (reference sequence).

This clonotype was observed a handful of times. V gene TRBV7-6 combines with J gene TRBJ2-7, with TRBD2 identical over 7 bases. With 8 bases clipped from V and 4 bases from J, the junction kept 11 bases outside the gene matches. Looked up from germline, CDR1 is SGHVS and CDR2 is FNYEAQ. The CDR3 spans 14 residues. CDR3: CASSPGGVGYEQYF. Here the CDR3 DNA reads TGTGCCAGCTCACCGGGGGGAGTCGGATACGAGCAGTACTTC.

The chain combines TRBV19 with TRBJ1-4; D gene unclear. V gave up 2 bases and J gave up 5 bases, with 9 bases separating them. CDR1 is LNHDA, CDR2 SQIVND, per germline (reference sequence). The CDR3 has 14 residues. As DNA, the CDR3 is TGTGCCAGTAGTATACGGCAAGGAAATGAAAAACTGTTTTTT. Translating gives CASSIRQGNEKLFF. Based on the CDR3 plus reference TRBV19 and TRBJ1-4, the full variable domain is DGGITQSPKYLFRKEGQNVTLSCEQNLNHDAMYWYRQDPGQGLRLIYYSQIVNDFQKGDIAEGYSVSREKKESFPLTVTSAQKNPTAFYLCASSIRQGNEKLFFGSGTQLSVL.

Ten or more counts support this clonotype. Possible read error: a much larger clone is one base away. V and J are TRBV6-6 and TRBJ1-1; unclear D gene. This CDR3 contains 11 residues. Germline CDR1 and CDR2: MNHNY and SVGAGI (reference sequence). V was cut by 7 bases and J by 0 bases, with 3 bases left in between. DNA of the CDR3: TGTGCCAGCACCATGAACACTGAAGCTTTCTTT. It codes for CASTMNTEAFF.

This clonotype was seen many times. The chain uses TRBV20-1 and TRBJ2-5, with 8 bases matching TRBD2. Germline trimming cut 2 bases from V and 0 bases from J; bases unmatched to any gene: 2. The germline CDR1 and CDR2 sequences are DFQATT and SNEGSKA (reference sequence). This CDR3 is built from 14 residues. CDR3 sequence: CSARRGGYQETQYF. CDR3 nucleotides: TGCAGTGCTAGACGGGGGGGCTACCAAGAGACCCAGTACTTC.

The V and J genes are TRBV12-3 or TRBV12-4 and TRBJ2-2; tentative D call: TRBD1 (6 bases). The CDR3 totals 18 residues. Deletions cut 2 bases from V and 2 bases from J, with 18 bases between. CDR3 sequence: CASSLRGGPLLNTGELFF. The CDR3 DNA reads TGTGCCAGCAGTTTACGTGGGGGCCCCCTTCTCAACACCGGGGAGCTGTTTTTT.

This clonotype was detected many times. This chain connects TRBV5-1 to TRBJ1-1; D remains ambiguous. Trimming left V 0 bases short and J 1 base short, with 13 bases between. CDR3 size: 16 residues. Germline V gives CDR1 SGHRS, CDR2 YFSETQ. The CDR3 region is CASSLAPGGGNTEAFF. The CDR3, as DNA: TGCGCCAGCAGCTTGGCCCCAGGAGGAGGGAACACTGAAGCTTTCTTT.

This clonotype was observed a few times. This chain connects TRBV6-1 to TRBJ1-6, with D uncertain. Germline CDR1 and CDR2: MNHNS and SASEGT. The CDR3 has 12 residues. Trimming left V 1 base short and J 15 bases short, with 10 bases between. This CDR3 reads CASSEGSPVLHF. The CDR3 DNA is TGTGCCAGCAGTGAAGGGAGTCCAGTCCTCCACTTT.

This rearrangement joins TRBV10-3 to TRBJ2-5, with D maybe TRBD1 (5 bases). The CDR3 loop spans 14 amino acids. Trimming took off 2 bases at V and 2 bases at J, with 9 bases between the two ends. The V gene's germline CDR1 is ENHRY and CDR2 SYGVKD. The CDR3 nucleotides are TGTGCCATCAGTGAGAGGGGAAGTCAAGAGACCCAGTACTTC. Translated: CAISERGSQETQYF.

This clonotype was picked up many times. The chain joins TRBV7-9 to TRBJ1-2, with D tentatively TRBD1 (6 bases). Trimming pared 4 bases from V and 7 bases from J, leaving 16 bases between. This CDR3 comprises 14 residues. CDR1 and CDR2 (germline): SEHNR, FQNEAQ (reference sequence). For the CDR3, the DNA is TGTGCCAGCAGCTCATACGACAGGACCACTGGCTACACCTTC. It yields the protein CASSSYDRTTGYTF.

This chain connects TRBV9 to TRBJ1-2; a possible D gene is TRBD1 (5 bases). V was shortened by 4 bases and J by 4 bases, with 11 bases between the two germline ends. Germline CDR1 reads SGDLS; CDR2 reads YYNGEE. This CDR3 spans 13 amino acids. The CDR3 here is CASSQEGIYGYTF. CDR3 nucleotide sequence: TGTGCCAGCAGCCAAGAGGGGATCTATGGCTACACCTTC.

At least ten counts were recorded for this clonotype. The chain recombines TRBV29-1 with TRBJ2-2; a weak D match, TRBD1 (5 bases). V was clipped by 4 bases and J by 3 bases, with 9 bases between them. CDR3 size: 13 residues. Germline values: CDR1 SQVTM, CDR2 ANQGSEA. The chain's CDR3 is CSVVTGDTGELFF. DNA of the CDR3: TGCAGCGTTGTAACAGGAGACACCGGGGAGCTGTTTTTT.

At least ten counts were recorded for this clonotype. The CDR3 DNA reads as TGTGCCAGCAGTCCACCCGGGGCCACACGAGCTTTCTTT. Its translation: CASSPPGATRAFF. V and J are TRBV11-3 and TRBJ1-1; a weak D match, TRBD1 (5 bases). This CDR3 is 13 amino acids long. V gave up 6 bases and J gave up 10 bases, with 18 bases separating them. CDR1 and CDR2 from the germline V gene are SGHNT and YENEEA.

The sample holds a few counts of this clonotype. The chain combines TRBV19 with TRBJ1-5; 8 nucleotides match TRBD1. This CDR3 region has 16 residues. Germline values: CDR1 LNHDA, CDR2 SQIVND (reference sequence). V dropped 5 bases and J dropped 7; count of bases not matched to a gene: 13. DNA for the CDR3: TGTGCCAGTAGTTCTTGGACAGGGAGGTTGTGGCAGCCCCAGCATTTT. It specifies CASSSWTGRLWQPQHF.

There are many counts of this clonotype. The chain recombines TRBV20-1 with TRBJ1-3; D not resolved. V lost 1 base, J lost 4 bases, and 11 bases lay in between. The CDR3 is 14 residues long. CDR1 and CDR2 from the germline V gene are DFQATT and SNEGSKA (reference sequence). The CDR3 DNA reads as TGCAGTGCTAGAGCGGTGGCAGGCGGAAACACCATATATTTT. Protein sequence: CSARAVAGGNTIYF.

This clonotype was seen many times. The chain links TRBV10-3 to TRBJ1-2, with TRBD1 matching 7 bases. Germline-derived CDR1 and CDR2 are ENHRY and SYGVKD. Trimming took 7 bases from V and 8 from J; bases not matched to a gene: 7. This CDR3 spans 12 amino acids. CDR3 nucleotides: TGTGCCATCACCACTGGAGGGGGCGGCTACACCTTC. Translating it yields CAITTGGGGYTF.

This clonotype was counted a few times. The rearrangement uses TRBV25-1 and TRBJ2-7, with a tentative D call TRBD1 (6 bases). The CDR3 extends over 15 amino acids. With 5 bases removed from V and 0 bases from J, the gap between germline ends came to 14 bases. Germline CDR1 is MGHDK and CDR2 is SYGVNS. The CDR3 region is CASSFADSSSYEQYF. In DNA form, the CDR3 reads TGTGCCAGCAGTTTTGCGGACAGTAGCTCCTACGAGCAGTACTTC.

As to this clonotype: A junction boundary mismatches the germline segment, possibly from a read error. The chain joins TRBV5-6 to TRBJ1-1; D is unclear. This CDR3 has 15 amino acids. Germline-derived CDR1 and CDR2 are SGHDT and YYEEEE. CDR3 in amino acids: CSSSLGWGTNTEAFF. The CDR3, as DNA: TGTTCCAGCAGCTTGGGGTGGGGTACAAACACTGAAGCTTTCTTT. Full variable domain (remainder filled in from reference TRBV5-6 and TRBJ1-1): DAGVTQSPTHLIKTRGQQVTLRCSPKSGHDTVSWYQQALGQGPQFIFQYYEEEERQRGNFPDRFSGHQFPNYSSELNVNALLLGDSALYLCSSSLGWGTNTEAFFGQGTRLTVV.

Many counts were recorded for this clonotype. The chain recombines TRBV29-1 with TRBJ2-7, with 10 bases aligning to TRBD1. Germline V gene data show CDR1 as SQVTM and CDR2 as ANQGSEA. Trimming cost V 5 bases and J 4 bases; bases outside gene matches: 8. The CDR3 consists of 14 residues. The CDR3 DNA reads TGCAGCGTTCTGGACAGGGGGTTAGGTTACGAGCAGTACTTC. As protein: CSVLDRGLGYEQYF.

Notes on this clonotype: This CDR3 fails to terminate in the conserved phenylalanine or tryptophan, so it likely reflects a read error. This rearrangement joins TRBV4-1 to TRBJ2-5, with 11 bases fitting TRBD2. The V gene end was trimmed by 2 bases and the J gene end by 3 bases; junction bases not matched to a gene: 8. CDR1 and CDR2 (germline): MGHRA, YSYEKL. This CDR3 region has 17 residues. The CDR3 here is CASSQYASGGIEETQYS. The CDR3, as DNA: TGCGCCAGCAGCCAATACGCTAGCGGGGGGATTGAAGAGACCCAGTACTCC.

This clonotype was recorded at least ten times. The chain links TRBV2 to TRBJ1-5; 9 bases agree with TRBD1. Germline values: CDR1 SNHLY, CDR2 FYNNEI. CDR3 length: 15 amino acids. Trimming cost V 7 bases and J 2 bases; bases outside gene matches: 6. CDR3 amino acids: CASTHRGLGNQPQHF. The CDR3 region has the DNA TGTGCCAGCACCCACAGGGGGCTCGGCAATCAGCCCCAGCATTTT. Full variable domain (missing parts from reference TRBV2 and TRBJ1-5): EPEVTQTPSHQVTQMGQEVILRCVPISNHLYFYWYRQILGQKVEFLVSFYNNEISEKSEIFDDQFSVERPDGSNFTLKIRSTKLEDSAMYFCASTHRGLGNQPQHFGDGTRLSIL.

In this sample, this clonotype turned up many times. The genes are TRBV19 and TRBJ1-2; a possible D gene is TRBD1 (6 bases). Per the germline V gene, CDR1 is LNHDA and CDR2 is SQIVND (reference sequence). This CDR3 contains 13 residues. Trimming stripped 6 bases from V and 4 bases from J, with 12 bases between. CDR3 nucleotide sequence: TGTGCCAGTAGCCGGGACACCGTCTATGGCTACACCTTC. Translating it yields CASSRDTVYGYTF.

This clonotype has more than one count but fewer than ten. The chain carries TRBV19 and TRBJ2-7; the match to TRBD1 covers 7 bases. With 8 bases clipped from V and 5 bases from J, the junction kept 3 bases outside the gene matches. Germline lookup yields CDR1 LNHDA and CDR2 SQIVND (reference sequence). The CDR3 runs 11 residues. The CDR3 here is CASRGGNEQYF. The DNA for the CDR3 is TGTGCCAGTCGAGGGGGCAACGAGCAGTACTTC.

The V call is TRBV14, the J call TRBJ2-2, with no clear D. Trimming shortened V by 2 bases and J by 2 bases, and 12 bases separated the two germline ends. CDR1 and CDR2 (germline): SGHDN, FVKESK. The CDR3 loop spans 16 amino acids. The CDR3 region is CASSQWDSPNTGELFF. DNA of the CDR3: TGTGCCAGCAGCCAATGGGATAGCCCTAACACCGGGGAGCTGTTTTTT.

This chain links TRBV10-3 with TRBJ2-6; tentative D call: TRBD1 (6 bases). Germline V gives CDR1 ENHRY, CDR2 SYGVKD. The CDR3 is 14 amino acids. CDR3 coding DNA: TGTGCTAGACGTCCAGGGGCTGGGGCCAACGTCCTGACTTTC. It yields the protein CARRPGAGANVLTF.